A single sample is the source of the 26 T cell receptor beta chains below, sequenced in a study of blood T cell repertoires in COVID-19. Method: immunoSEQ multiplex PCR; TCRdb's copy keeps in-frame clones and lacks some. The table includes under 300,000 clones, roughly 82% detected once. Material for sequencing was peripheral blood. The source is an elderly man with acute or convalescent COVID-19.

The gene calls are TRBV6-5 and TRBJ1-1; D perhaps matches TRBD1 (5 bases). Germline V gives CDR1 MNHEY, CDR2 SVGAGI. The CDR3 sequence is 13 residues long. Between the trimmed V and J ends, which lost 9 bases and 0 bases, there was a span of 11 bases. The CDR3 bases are TGTGCCAGTTCGACAGCTATGAACACTGAAGCTTTCTTT. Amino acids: CASSTAMNTEAFF.

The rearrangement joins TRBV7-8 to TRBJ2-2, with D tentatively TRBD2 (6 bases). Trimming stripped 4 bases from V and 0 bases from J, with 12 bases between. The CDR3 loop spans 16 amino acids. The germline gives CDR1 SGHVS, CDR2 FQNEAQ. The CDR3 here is CASSSPASANTGELFF. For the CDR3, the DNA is TGTGCCAGCAGCTCTCCGGCTAGCGCGAACACCGGGGAGCTGTTTTTT. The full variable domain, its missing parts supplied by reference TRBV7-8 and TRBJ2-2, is GAGVSQSPRYKVAKRGQDVALRCDPISGHVSLFWYQQALGQGPEFLTYFQNEAQLDKSGLPSDRFFAERPEGSVSTLKIQRTQQEDSAVYLCASSSPASANTGELFFGEGSRLTVL.

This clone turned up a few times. The CDR3 region is CASTTGAGGLNEQYF. The CDR3 nucleotides read TGTGCCAGCACCACCGGGGCGGGGGGGCTGAACGAGCAGTACTTC. This sequence joins TRBV19 and TRBJ2-7; 9 nucleotides align to TRBD2. The V segment lost 9 bases and the J segment 5 bases; nucleotides outside the gene matches: 14. The germline V gene encodes CDR1 LNHDA and CDR2 SQIVND (reference sequence). This CDR3 comprises 15 residues.

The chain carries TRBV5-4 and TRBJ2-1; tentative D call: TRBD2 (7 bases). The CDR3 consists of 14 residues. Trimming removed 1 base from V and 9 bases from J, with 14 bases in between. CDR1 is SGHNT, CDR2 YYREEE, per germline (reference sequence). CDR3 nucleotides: TGTGCCAGCAGCTTGAGGGGGGGGTCGGGTGAGCAGTTCTTC. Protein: CASSLRGGSGEQFF.

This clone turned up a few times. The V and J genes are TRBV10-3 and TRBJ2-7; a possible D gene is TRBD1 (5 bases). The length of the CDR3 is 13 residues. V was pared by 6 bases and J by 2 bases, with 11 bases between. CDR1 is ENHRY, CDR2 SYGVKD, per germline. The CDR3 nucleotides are TGTGCCATCAGAGAACAGGTAGCCTACGAGCAGTACTTC. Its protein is CAIREQVAYEQYF.

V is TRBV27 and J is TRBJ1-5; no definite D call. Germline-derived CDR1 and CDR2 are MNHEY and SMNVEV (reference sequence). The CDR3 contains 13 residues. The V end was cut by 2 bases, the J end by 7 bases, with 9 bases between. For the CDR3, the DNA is TGTGCCAGCAGTTTACTTCGAGGGCAGCCCCAGCATTTT. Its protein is CASSLLRGQPQHF.

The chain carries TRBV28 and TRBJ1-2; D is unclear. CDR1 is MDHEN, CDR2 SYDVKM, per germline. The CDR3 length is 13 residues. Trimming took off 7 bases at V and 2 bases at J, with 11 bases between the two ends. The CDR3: CASTPGSNYGYTF. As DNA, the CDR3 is TGTGCCAGCACCCCGGGTTCCAACTATGGCTACACCTTC.

This chain's CDR3 is CASSYGLAGYQETQYF. For the CDR3, the DNA is TGTGCCAGCAGTTACGGGCTAGCGGGCTATCAAGAGACCCAGTACTTC. The rearrangement uses TRBV6-6 and TRBJ2-5, with 8 bases matching TRBD2. Germline V lookup: CDR1 MNHNY, CDR2 SVGAGI (reference sequence). This CDR3 is built from 16 residues. The trim removed 2 bases at V and 2 bases at J, leaving 7 bases unmatched.

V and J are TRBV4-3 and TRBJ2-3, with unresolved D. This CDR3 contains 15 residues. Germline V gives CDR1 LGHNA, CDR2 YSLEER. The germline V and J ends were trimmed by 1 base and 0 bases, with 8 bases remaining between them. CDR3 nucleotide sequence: TGCGCCAGCAGCCAAGGAGGCGTTAGCACAGATACGCAGTATTTT. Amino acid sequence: CASSQGGVSTDTQYF.

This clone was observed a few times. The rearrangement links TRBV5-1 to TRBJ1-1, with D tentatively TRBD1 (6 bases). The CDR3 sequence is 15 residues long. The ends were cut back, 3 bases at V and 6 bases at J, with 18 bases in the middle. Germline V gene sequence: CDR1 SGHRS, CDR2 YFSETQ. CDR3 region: CASSWGGLGGSEAFF. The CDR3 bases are TGCGCCAGCAGCTGGGGGGGCCTCGGAGGGTCTGAAGCTTTCTTT.

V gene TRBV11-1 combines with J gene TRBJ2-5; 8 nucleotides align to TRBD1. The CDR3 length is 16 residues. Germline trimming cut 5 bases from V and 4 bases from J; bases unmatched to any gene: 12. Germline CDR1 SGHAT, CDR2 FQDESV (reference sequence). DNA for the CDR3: TGTGCCAGCAGCCCCCGACAGGGGACACCTTTAGAGACCCAGTACTTC. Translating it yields CASSPRQGTPLETQYF. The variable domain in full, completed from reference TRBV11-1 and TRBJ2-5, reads EAEVAQSPRYKITEKSQAVAFWCDPISGHATLYWYRQILGQGPELLVQFQDESVVDDSQLPKDRFSAERLKGVDSTLKIQPAELGDSAMYLCASSPRQGTPLETQYFGPGTRLLVL.

CDR3 coding DNA: TGTGCCAGCAGCTCGGGACAGAGCTACAATGAGCAGTTCTTC. Translation gives CASSSGQSYNEQFF. This chain joins TRBV7-3 and TRBJ2-1, with TRBD1 identical over 7 bases. CDR1 is SGHTA, CDR2 FQGTGA, per germline. V shed 4 bases, J shed 3 bases, and the junction held 3 bases outside the gene matches. This CDR3 region has 14 residues. Complete variable domain (other parts from reference TRBV7-3 and TRBJ2-1): GAGVSQTPSNKVTEKGKYVELRCDPISGHTALYWYRQSLGQGPEFLIYFQGTGAADDSGLPNDRFFAVRPEGSVSTLKIQRTERGDSAVYLCASSSGQSYNEQFFGPGTRLTVL.

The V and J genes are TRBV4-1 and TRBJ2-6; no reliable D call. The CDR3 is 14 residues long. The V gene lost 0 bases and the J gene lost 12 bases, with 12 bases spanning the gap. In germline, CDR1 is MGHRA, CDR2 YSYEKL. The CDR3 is CASSQDLAGPVLTF. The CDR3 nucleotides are TGCGCCAGCAGCCAAGATCTGGCAGGCCCCGTCCTGACTTTC.

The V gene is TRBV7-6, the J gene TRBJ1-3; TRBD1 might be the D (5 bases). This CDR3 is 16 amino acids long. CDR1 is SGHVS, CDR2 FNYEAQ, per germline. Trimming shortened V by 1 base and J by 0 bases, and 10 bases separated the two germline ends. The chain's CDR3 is CASSLGRQSSGNTIYF. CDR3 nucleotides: TGTGCCAGCAGCTTAGGGAGACAGAGCTCTGGAAACACCATATATTTT.

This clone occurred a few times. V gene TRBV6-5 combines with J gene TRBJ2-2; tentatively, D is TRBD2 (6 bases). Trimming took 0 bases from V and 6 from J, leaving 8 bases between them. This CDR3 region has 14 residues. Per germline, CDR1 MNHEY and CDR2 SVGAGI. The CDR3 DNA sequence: TGTGCCAGCAGTTACTCGGAGGGCGCCGGGGAGCTGTTTTTT. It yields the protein CASSYSEGAGELFF.

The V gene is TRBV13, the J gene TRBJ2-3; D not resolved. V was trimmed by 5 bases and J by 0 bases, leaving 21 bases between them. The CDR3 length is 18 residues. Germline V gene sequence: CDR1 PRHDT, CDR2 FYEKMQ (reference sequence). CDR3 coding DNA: TGTGCCAGCAGCGGTAGACAAGACCGTCAATTTAGCACAGATACGCAGTATTTT. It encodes CASSGRQDRQFSTDTQYF.

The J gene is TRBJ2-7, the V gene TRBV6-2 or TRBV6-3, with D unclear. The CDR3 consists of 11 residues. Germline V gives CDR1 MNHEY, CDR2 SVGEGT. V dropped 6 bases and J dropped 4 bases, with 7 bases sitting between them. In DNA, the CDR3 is TGTGCCAGCAGCCTCCAGTACGAGCAGTACTTC. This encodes CASSLQYEQYF.

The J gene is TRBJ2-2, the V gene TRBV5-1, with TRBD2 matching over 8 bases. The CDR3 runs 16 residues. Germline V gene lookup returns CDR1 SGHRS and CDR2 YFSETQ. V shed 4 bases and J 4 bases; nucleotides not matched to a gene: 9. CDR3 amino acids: CASSILRGESTGELFF. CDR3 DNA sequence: TGCGCCAGCAGCATCCTGCGGGGGGAGAGCACCGGGGAGCTGTTTTTT.

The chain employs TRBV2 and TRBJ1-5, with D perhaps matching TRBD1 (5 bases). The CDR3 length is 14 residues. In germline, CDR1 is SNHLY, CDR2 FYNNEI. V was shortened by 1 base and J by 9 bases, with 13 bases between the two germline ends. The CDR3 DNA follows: TGTGCCAGCAGTGAAGACGCGGGGGTTTGGCCCCAGCATTTT. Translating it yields CASSEDAGVWPQHF.

In nucleotides, the CDR3 is TGCAGCGGACGGGGACTTACAGATACGCAGTATTTT. It translates to CSGRGLTDTQYF. The chain carries TRBV29-1 and TRBJ2-3; maybe TRBD2 (6 bases). Trimming took 7 bases from V and 3 from J, leaving 11 bases between them. The CDR3 sequence is 12 residues long. Germline lookup yields CDR1 SQVTM and CDR2 ANQGSEA.

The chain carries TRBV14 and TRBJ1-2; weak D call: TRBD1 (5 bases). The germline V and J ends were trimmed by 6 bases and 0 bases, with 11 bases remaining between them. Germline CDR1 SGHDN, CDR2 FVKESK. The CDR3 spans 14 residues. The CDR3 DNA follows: TGTGCCAGCAGTAGGAGGGGTTCTAACTATGGCTACACCTTC. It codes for CASSRRGSNYGYTF.

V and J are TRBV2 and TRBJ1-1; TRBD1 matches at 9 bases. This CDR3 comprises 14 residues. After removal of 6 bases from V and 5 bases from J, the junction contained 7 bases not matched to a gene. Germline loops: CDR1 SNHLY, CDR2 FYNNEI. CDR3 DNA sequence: TGTGCCAGCAGCCAAGGGGACAGGGAAACTGAAGCTTTCTTT. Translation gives CASSQGDRETEAFF.

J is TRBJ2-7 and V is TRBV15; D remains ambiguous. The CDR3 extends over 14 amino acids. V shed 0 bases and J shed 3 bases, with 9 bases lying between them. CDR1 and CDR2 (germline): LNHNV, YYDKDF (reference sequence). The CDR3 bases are TGTGCCACCAGCAGAGATACCAGGTTCTACGAGCAGTACTTC. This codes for CATSRDTRFYEQYF.

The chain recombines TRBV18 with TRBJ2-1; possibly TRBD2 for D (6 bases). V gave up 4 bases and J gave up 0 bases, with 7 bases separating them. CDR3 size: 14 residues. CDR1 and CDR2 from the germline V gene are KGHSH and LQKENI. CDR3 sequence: CASSRDSSYNEQFF. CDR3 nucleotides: TGTGCCAGCTCACGGGACTCCTCCTACAATGAGCAGTTCTTC.

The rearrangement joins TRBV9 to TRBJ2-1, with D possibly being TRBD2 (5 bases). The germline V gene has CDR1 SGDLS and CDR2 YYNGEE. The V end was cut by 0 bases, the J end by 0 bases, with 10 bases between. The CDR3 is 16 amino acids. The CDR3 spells CASSVELGSSYNEQFF. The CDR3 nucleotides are TGTGCCAGCAGCGTAGAACTGGGGAGCTCCTACAATGAGCAGTTCTTC.

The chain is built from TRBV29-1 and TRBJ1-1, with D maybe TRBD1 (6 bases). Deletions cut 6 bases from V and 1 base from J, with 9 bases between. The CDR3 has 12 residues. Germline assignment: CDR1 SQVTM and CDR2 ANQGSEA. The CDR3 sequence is CSVGQQNTEAFF. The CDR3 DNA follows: TGCAGCGTGGGACAACAGAACACTGAAGCTTTCTTT.